This T cell receptor (beta chain) was recovered during a study of blood T cell repertoires in COVID-19. Study-wide background: Italy, Spain and the United States were the sources of the convalescent and acute COVID-19 samples. Sample material is recorded as cDNA or gDNA derived from T cells, B-cell-depleted T cells, or PBMCs.

The data were produced by immunoSEQ multiplex PCR, yet TCRdb's version contains in-frame clones alone and is incomplete. The data hold more than 140,000 clones, with about 79% observed a single time. This TCR derives from a woman between 45 and 60 years old in a cohort sampled during active or convalescent COVID-19. The sequencing input was peripheral blood.

The DNA of the CDR3 is TGTGCCAGCAGCGACACAAGACAGGGTGATCCTGGGGCCAACGTCCTGACTTTC. Protein sequence: CASSDTRQGDPGANVLTF. The genes are TRBV3-1 (or the pseudogene TRBV3-2) and TRBJ2-6, with TRBD1 matching 7 bases. The CDR3 covers 18 residues. The germline V gene has CDR1 LGHDT and CDR2 YNNKEL (reference sequence). After removal of 5 bases from V and 2 bases from J, the junction contained 12 bases not matched to a gene.